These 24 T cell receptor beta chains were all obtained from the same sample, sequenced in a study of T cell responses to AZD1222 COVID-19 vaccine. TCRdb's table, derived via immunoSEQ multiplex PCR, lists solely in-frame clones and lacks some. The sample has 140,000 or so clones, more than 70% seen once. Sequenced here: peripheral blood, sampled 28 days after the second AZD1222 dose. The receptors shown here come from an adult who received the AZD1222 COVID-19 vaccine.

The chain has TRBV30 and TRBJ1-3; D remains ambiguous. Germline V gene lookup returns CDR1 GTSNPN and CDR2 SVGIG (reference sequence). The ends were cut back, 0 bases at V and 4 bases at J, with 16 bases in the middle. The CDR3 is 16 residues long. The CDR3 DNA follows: TGTGCCTGGAGTGTACCGTTCGGTTGGTCAGGAAACACCATATATTTT. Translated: CAWSVPFGWSGNTIYF.

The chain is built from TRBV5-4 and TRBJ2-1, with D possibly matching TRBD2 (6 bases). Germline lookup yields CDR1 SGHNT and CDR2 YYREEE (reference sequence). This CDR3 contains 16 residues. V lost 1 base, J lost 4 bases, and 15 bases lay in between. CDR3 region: CASSLWAGGGYNEQFF. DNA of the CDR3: TGTGCCAGCAGCTTGTGGGCTGGCGGAGGGTACAATGAGCAGTTCTTC. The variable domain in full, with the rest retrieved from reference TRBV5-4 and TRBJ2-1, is ETGVTQSPTHLIKTRGQQVTLRCSSQSGHNTVSWYQQALGQGPQFIFQYYREEENGRGNFPPRFSGLQFPNYSSELNVNALELDDSALYLCASSLWAGGGYNEQFFGPGTRLTVL.

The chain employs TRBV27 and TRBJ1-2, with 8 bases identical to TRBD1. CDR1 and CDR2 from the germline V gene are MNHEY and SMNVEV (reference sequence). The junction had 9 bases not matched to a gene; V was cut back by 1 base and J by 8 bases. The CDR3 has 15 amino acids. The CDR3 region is CASSLWGQVPRGYTF. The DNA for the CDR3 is TGTGCCAGCAGTTTATGGGGACAGGTCCCGAGGGGCTACACCTTC.

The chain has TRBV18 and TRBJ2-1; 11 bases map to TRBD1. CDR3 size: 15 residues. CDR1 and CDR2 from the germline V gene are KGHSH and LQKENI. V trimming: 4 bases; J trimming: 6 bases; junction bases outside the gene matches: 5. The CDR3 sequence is CASSRRTGGLNEQFF. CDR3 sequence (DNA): TGTGCCAGCTCACGGAGGACAGGGGGCCTCAATGAGCAGTTCTTC.

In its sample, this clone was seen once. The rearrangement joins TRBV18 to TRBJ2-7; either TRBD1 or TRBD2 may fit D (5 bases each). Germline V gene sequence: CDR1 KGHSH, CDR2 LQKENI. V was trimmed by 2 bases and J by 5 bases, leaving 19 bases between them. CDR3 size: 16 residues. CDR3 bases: TGTGCCAGCTCACCAAATACGGCAGGGACGGTCAACGAGCAGTACTTC. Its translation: CASSPNTAGTVNEQYF.

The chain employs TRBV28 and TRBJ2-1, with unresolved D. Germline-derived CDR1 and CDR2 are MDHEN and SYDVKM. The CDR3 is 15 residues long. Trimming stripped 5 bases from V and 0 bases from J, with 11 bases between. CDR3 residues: CASSPTSSSYNEQFF. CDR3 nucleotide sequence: TGTGCCAGCAGTCCTACTTCGAGCTCCTACAATGAGCAGTTCTTC.

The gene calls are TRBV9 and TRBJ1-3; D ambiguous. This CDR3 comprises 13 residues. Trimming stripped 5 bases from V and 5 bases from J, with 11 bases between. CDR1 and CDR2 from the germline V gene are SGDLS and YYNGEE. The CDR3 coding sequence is TGTGCCAGCAGTACGCCCAGCAGAAACACCATATATTTT. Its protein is CASSTPSRNTIYF. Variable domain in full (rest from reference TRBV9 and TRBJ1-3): DSGVTQTPKHLITATGQRVTLRCSPRSGDLSVYWYQQSLDQGLQFLIQYYNGEERAKGNILERFSAQQFPDLHSELNLSSLELGDSALYFCASSTPSRNTIYFGEGSWLTVV.

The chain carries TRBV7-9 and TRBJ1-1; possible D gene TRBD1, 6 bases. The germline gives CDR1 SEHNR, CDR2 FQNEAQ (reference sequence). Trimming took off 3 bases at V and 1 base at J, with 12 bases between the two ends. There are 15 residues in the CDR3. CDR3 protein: CASSFNRDPNTEAFF. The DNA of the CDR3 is TGTGCCAGCAGCTTTAACAGGGACCCGAACACTGAAGCTTTCTTT.

This chain's CDR3 is CASSLNVIGGNSYEQYF. CDR3 DNA sequence: TGTGCCAGCAGTTTAAATGTAATAGGGGGTAACTCCTACGAGCAGTACTTC. This chain joins TRBV27 and TRBJ2-7; TRBD1 is a possible D gene (6 bases). The length of the CDR3 is 17 residues. CDR1 is MNHEY and CDR2 is SMNVEV in the germline V gene (reference sequence). Trimming removed 2 bases at V and 0 bases at J, with 17 bases between.

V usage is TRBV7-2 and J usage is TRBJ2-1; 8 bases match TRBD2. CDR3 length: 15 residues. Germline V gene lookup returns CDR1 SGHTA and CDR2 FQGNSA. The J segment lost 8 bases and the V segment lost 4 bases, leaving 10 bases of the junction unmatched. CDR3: CASSSRGLEVDEQFF. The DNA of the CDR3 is TGTGCCAGCAGCTCGAGGGGACTAGAAGTCGATGAGCAGTTCTTC.

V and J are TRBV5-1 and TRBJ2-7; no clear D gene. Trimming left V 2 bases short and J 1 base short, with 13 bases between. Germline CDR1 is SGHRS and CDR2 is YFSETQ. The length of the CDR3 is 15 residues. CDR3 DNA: TGCGCCAGCAGCTTAGGGTCCCCTGCATCCTACGAGCAGTACTTC. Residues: CASSLGSPASYEQYF.

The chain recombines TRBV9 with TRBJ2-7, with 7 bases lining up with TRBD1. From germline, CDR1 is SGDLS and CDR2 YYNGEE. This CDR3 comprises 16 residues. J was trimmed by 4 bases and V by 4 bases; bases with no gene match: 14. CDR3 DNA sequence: TGTGCCAGCAGCCCAAGCAGTAGGGGGCTTTTTTACGAGCAGTACTTC. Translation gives CASSPSSRGLFYEQYF.

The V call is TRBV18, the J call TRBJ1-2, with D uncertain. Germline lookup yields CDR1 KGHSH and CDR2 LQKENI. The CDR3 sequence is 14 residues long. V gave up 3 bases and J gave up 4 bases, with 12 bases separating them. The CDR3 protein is CASSPSRVSYGYTF. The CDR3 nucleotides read TGTGCCAGCTCACCCTCACGTGTGAGCTATGGCTACACCTTC. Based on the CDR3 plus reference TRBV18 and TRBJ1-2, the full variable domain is NAGVMQNPRHLVRRRGQEARLRCSPMKGHSHVYWYRQLPEEGLKFMVYLQKENIIDESGMPKERFSAEFPKEGPSILRIQQVVRGDSAAYFCASSPSRVSYGYTFGSGTRLTVV.

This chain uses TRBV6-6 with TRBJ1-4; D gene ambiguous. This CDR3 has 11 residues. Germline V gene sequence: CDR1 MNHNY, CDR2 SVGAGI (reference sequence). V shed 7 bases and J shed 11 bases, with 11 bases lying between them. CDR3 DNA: TGTGCCAGCACCGCCCCCGGGAAACTGTTTTTT. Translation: CASTAPGKLFF.

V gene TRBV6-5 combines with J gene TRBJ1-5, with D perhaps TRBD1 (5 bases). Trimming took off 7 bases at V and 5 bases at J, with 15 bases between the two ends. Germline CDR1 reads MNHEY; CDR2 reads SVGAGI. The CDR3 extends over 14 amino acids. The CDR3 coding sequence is TGTGCCAGCACACCGTCGGAGGGGTATCAGCCCCAGCATTTT. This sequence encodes CASTPSEGYQPQHF.

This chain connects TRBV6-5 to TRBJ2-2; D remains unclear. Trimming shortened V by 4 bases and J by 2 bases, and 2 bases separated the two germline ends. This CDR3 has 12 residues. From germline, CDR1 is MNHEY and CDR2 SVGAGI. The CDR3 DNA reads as TGTGCCAGCAGTTCTAACACCGGGGAGCTGTTTTTT. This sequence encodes CASSSNTGELFF.

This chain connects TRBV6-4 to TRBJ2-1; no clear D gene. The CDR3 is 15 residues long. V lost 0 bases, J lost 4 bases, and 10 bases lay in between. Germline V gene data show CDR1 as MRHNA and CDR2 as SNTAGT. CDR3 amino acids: CASSDSKSGYNEQFF. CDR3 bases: TGTGCCAGCAGTGACTCGAAATCAGGTTACAATGAGCAGTTCTTC.

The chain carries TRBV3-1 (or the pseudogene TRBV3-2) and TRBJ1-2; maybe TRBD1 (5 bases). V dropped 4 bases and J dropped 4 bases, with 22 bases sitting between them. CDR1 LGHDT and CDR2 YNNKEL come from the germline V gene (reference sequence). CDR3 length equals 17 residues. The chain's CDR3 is CASSRDASMIPIYGYTF. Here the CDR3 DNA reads TGTGCCAGCAGCCGGGACGCCTCTATGATCCCCATCTATGGCTACACCTTC.

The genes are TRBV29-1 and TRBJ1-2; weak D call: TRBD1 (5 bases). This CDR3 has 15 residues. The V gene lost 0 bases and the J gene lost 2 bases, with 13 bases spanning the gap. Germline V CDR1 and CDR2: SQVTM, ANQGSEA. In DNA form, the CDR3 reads TGCAGCGTTGAAGATCGGGCACGGGGGAACTATGGCTACACCTTC. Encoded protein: CSVEDRARGNYGYTF.

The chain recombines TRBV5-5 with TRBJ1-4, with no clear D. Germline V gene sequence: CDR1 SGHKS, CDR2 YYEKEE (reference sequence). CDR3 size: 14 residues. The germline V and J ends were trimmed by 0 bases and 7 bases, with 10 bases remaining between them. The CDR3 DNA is TGTGCCAGCAGCTTGGGGGGAATGGGTGAAAAACTGTTTTTT. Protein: CASSLGGMGEKLFF.

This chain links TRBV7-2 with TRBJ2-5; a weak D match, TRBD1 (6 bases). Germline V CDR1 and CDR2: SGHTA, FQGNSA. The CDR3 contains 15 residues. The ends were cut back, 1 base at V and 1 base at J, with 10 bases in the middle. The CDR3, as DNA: TGTGCCAGCAGCTTAGTGGCAGGGGTCCAAGAGACCCAGTACTTC. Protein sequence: CASSLVAGVQETQYF.

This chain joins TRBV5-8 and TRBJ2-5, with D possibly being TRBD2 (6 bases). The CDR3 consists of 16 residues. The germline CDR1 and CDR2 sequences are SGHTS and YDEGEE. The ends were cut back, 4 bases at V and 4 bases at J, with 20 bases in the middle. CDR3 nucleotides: TGTGCCAGCAGCCTGGGAGGCCAGGGAGTACGAGAGACCCAGTACTTC. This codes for CASSLGGQGVRETQYF. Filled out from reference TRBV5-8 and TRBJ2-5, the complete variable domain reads EAGVTQSPTHLIKTRGQQATLRCSPISGHTSVYWYQQALGLGLQFLLWYDEGEERNRGNFPPRFSGRQFPNYSSELNVNALELEDSALYLCASSLGGQGVRETQYFGPGTRLLVL.

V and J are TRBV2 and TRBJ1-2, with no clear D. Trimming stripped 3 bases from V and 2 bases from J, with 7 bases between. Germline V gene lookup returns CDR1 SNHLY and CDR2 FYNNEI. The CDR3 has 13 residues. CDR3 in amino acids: CASSERPNYGYTF. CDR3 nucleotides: TGTGCCAGCAGTGAGCGACCGAACTATGGCTACACCTTC.

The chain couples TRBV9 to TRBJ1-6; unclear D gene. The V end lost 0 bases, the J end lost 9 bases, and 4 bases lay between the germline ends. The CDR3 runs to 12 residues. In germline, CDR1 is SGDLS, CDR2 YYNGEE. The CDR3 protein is CASSVAGSPLHF. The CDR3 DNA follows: TGTGCCAGCAGCGTAGCGGGTTCACCCCTCCACTTT.